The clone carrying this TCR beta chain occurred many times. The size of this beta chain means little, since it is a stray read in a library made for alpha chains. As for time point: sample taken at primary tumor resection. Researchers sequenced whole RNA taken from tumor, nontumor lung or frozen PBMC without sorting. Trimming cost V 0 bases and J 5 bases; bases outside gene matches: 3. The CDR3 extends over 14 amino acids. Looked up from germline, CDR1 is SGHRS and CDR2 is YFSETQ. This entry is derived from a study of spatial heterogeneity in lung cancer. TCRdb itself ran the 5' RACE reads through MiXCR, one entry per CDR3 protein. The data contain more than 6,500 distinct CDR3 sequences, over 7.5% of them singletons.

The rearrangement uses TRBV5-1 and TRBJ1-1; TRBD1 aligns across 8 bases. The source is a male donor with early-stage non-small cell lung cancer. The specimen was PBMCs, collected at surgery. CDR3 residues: CASSLGTGGTEAFF. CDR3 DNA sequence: TGCGCCAGCAGCTTGGGCACAGGGGGAACTGAAGCTTTCTTT.